This passage covers 20 T cell receptor beta chains from one sample sequenced in a study of blood T cell repertoires in COVID-19. The protocol was immunoSEQ multiplex PCR, while the TCRdb copy is restricted to in-frame clones and leaves out a portion. Of roughly 56,000 clones in the sample, roughly 89% were seen once. The sequenced sample was peripheral blood. The source of these receptors is a woman aged 55-70 years with COVID-19, enrolled during active disease.

The rearrangement links TRBV18 to TRBJ1-1, with TRBD1 identical over 8 bases. Germline V gene sequence: CDR1 KGHSH, CDR2 LQKENI. Trimming at V came to 6 bases and at J to 7 bases, leaving 4 bases not matched to a gene. The CDR3 is 12 amino acids. The CDR3 is CASSYGQGEAFF. The CDR3 nucleotides read TGTGCCAGCTCCTATGGACAGGGTGAAGCTTTCTTT.

The rearrangement joins TRBV3-1 (or the pseudogene TRBV3-2) to TRBJ2-3, with 10 bases identical to TRBD2. CDR3 size: 18 residues. J was trimmed by 5 bases and V by 6 bases; bases with no gene match: 17. CDR1 is LGHDT, CDR2 YNNKEL, per germline (reference sequence). CDR3 DNA: TGTGCCAGCAGTCCAAGCAGTCAAGCGGGAGGGAGCGGAGATACGCAGTATTTT. Amino acid sequence: CASSPSSQAGGSGDTQYF.

The chain uses TRBV18 and TRBJ2-6; D uncertain. V dropped 2 bases and J dropped 0 bases, with 8 bases sitting between them. The CDR3 contains 16 residues. Germline CDR1 reads KGHSH; CDR2 reads LQKENI. CDR3 sequence (DNA): TGTGCCAGCTCACCAGGCACAAGCTCTGGGGCCAACGTCCTGACTTTC. The encoded protein is CASSPGTSSGANVLTF.

V is TRBV27 and J is TRBJ1-6, with TRBD1 matching 12 bases. V shed 3 bases, J shed 9 bases, and the junction held 6 bases outside the gene matches. CDR1 and CDR2 (germline): MNHEY, SMNVEV (reference sequence). The CDR3 length is 16 residues. The CDR3, as DNA: TGTGCCAGCAGTTTCTTGGGACAGGGGGCGACTTCACCCCTCCACTTT. Translation gives CASSFLGQGATSPLHF.

The CDR3 nucleotides are TGTGCCAGCACTTTTGGGCAGGCTGGCTACACCTTC. This translates into CASTFGQAGYTF. The chain recombines TRBV12-3 or TRBV12-4 with TRBJ1-2, with D unclear. This CDR3 region has 12 residues. V dropped 7 bases and J dropped 7 bases, with 13 bases sitting between them.

This chain joins TRBV7-2 and TRBJ1-5; 8 bases are shared with TRBD1. Germline V gives CDR1 SGHTA, CDR2 FQGNSA. J was trimmed by 5 bases and V by 4 bases; bases with no gene match: 4. CDR3 length: 14 residues. The CDR3 here is CASSSGQGDQPQHF. CDR3 coding DNA: TGTGCCAGCAGCTCCGGACAGGGAGATCAGCCCCAGCATTTT.

Worth noting for this clone: One junction end does not reproduce the germline sequence, and a read error may be involved. The chain recombines TRBV5-1 with TRBJ2-7; 9 nucleotides line up with TRBD2. There are 12 residues in the CDR3. The V gene's germline CDR1 is SGHRS and CDR2 YFSETQ. CDR3 residues: CASSLGGRASNF. In DNA, the CDR3 is TGCGCCAGCAGCTTGGGCGGGAGGGCCTCTAACTTC.

The V and J genes are TRBV19 and TRBJ1-5; TRBD1 matches 8 bases. Germline V gives CDR1 LNHDA, CDR2 SQIVND (reference sequence). The CDR3 has 16 amino acids. The V and J ends lost 4 bases and 6 bases, in that order; junction bases with no gene match: 11. Here the CDR3 DNA reads TGTGCCAGTAGTAAGGCAGGACAGGGAGGGACTCAGCCCCAGCATTTT. It translates to CASSKAGQGGTQPQHF.

The J gene is TRBJ1-6, the V gene TRBV2; 7 nucleotides align to TRBD1. Germline V lookup: CDR1 SNHLY, CDR2 FYNNEI. V shed 2 bases, J shed 10 bases, and the junction held 11 bases outside the gene matches. This CDR3 has 16 residues. The CDR3 nucleotides are TGTGCCAGCAGTGAAAGTACCGACAGGGCGAGCTCACCCCTCCACTTT. The encoded protein is CASSESTDRASSPLHF.

J is TRBJ1-1 and V is TRBV18; the D is unclear. Germline values: CDR1 KGHSH, CDR2 LQKENI. V was pared by 3 bases and J by 1 base, with 6 bases between. This CDR3 has 13 residues. The CDR3 DNA reads as TGTGCCAGCTCACCGGGCAGGAACACTGAAGCTTTCTTT. Its translation: CASSPGRNTEAFF.

This chain connects TRBV7-2 to TRBJ1-2; 10 bases fit TRBD1. The CDR3 runs 16 residues. V gave up 5 bases and J gave up 6 bases; unmatched junction bases: 12. Germline CDR1 is SGHTA and CDR2 is FQGNSA. In DNA, the CDR3 is TGTGCCAGCAGCACTGAAATAGACAGGGGGCAAAATGGCTACACCTTC. Its translation is CASSTEIDRGQNGYTF.

The chain has TRBV25-1 and TRBJ2-3, with D possibly matching TRBD1 (6 bases). V was cut by 3 bases and J by 4 bases, with 20 bases left in between. Germline CDR1 and CDR2: MGHDK and SYGVNS. The CDR3 covers 17 residues. This CDR3 is CASSDNTGYNTPDTQYF. The CDR3 DNA reads TGTGCCAGCAGTGACAATACAGGGTACAACACTCCAGATACGCAGTATTTT.

This chain uses TRBV11-3 with TRBJ2-2, with 7 bases matching TRBD2. CDR1 and CDR2 from the germline V gene are SGHNT and YENEEA. The CDR3 length is 15 residues. Germline trimming cut 8 bases from V and 1 base from J; bases unmatched to any gene: 7. The DNA for the CDR3 is TGTGCCAGCTCCAAAAGCGGGGAGAACACCGGGGAGCTGTTTTTT. Translated: CASSKSGENTGELFF.

This clone occurred a few times. This chain joins TRBV3-1 (or the pseudogene TRBV3-2) and TRBJ1-3; no clear D. Looked up from germline, CDR1 is LGHDT and CDR2 is YNNKEL (reference sequence). Trimming cost V 1 base and J 4 bases, with 8 bases left between them. The CDR3 is 14 residues long. This chain's CDR3 is CASSQGSVGNTIYF. The CDR3 bases are TGTGCCAGCAGCCAAGGCTCGGTCGGAAACACCATATATTTT.

This clone was detected a few times. The V call is TRBV27, the J call TRBJ1-5, with 8 bases identical to TRBD1. The trim removed 8 bases at V and 5 bases at J, leaving 20 bases unmatched. This CDR3 is 18 amino acids long. Germline CDR1 is MNHEY and CDR2 is SMNVEV (reference sequence). CDR3 protein: CASGPYRFRDRLDQPQHF. The CDR3 DNA reads TGTGCCAGCGGGCCTTACAGGTTTCGGGACAGGTTGGATCAGCCCCAGCATTTT.

This clone was picked up one time. The V gene is TRBV10-3, the J gene TRBJ1-6; 7 positions match TRBD1. CDR1 and CDR2 from the germline V gene are ENHRY and SYGVKD. After removal of 8 bases from V and 0 bases from J, the junction contained 7 bases not matched to a gene. The CDR3 loop spans 16 amino acids. CDR3 DNA: TGTGCCATCCGGGGGCCAGGGGGCTCCTATAATTCACCCCTCCACTTT. This translates into CAIRGPGGSYNSPLHF.

The chain uses TRBV27 and TRBJ2-7; maybe TRBD1 (6 bases). Trimming took off 5 bases at V and 1 base at J, with 9 bases between the two ends. The V gene's germline CDR1 is MNHEY and CDR2 SMNVEV (reference sequence). This CDR3 has 13 amino acids. CDR3 coding DNA: TGTGCCAGCAGTACAGGACAGTCCTACGAGCAGTACTTC. Amino acid sequence: CASSTGQSYEQYF.

J is TRBJ2-1 and V is TRBV30; no firm D call. This CDR3 has 10 amino acids. Per the germline V gene, CDR1 is GTSNPN and CDR2 is SVGIG (reference sequence). Trimming cost V 1 base and J 7 bases, with 2 bases left between them. CDR3 DNA sequence: TGTGCCTGGAGTGCGAATGAGCAGTTCTTC. Amino acid sequence: CAWSANEQFF.

The rearrangement joins TRBV27 to TRBJ2-7, with D perhaps TRBD2 (6 bases). Germline V gives CDR1 MNHEY, CDR2 SMNVEV (reference sequence). The CDR3 extends over 14 amino acids. Trimming took 5 bases from V and 4 from J, leaving 15 bases between them. This CDR3 is CASSRGSSPYEQYF. In nucleotides, the CDR3 is TGTGCCAGCAGTCGGGGGTCCTCCCCTTACGAGCAGTACTTC.

CDR3 protein: CASSPGQGYGYTF. The CDR3 bases are TGTGCCAGCAGTCCGGGACAGGGGTATGGCTACACCTTC. The chain joins TRBV12-3 or TRBV12-4 to TRBJ1-2, with 10 bases aligning to TRBD1. V lost 5 bases, J lost 5 bases, and 2 bases stayed unmatched. The CDR3 length is 13 residues.